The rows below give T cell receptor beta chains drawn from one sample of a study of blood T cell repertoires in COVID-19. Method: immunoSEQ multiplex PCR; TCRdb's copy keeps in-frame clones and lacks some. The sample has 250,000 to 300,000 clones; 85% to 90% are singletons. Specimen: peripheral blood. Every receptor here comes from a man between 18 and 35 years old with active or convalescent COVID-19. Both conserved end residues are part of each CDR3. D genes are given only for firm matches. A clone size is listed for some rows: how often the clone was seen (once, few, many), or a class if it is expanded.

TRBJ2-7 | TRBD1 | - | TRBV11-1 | CASSLYRGWGYEQYF | TGTGCCAGCAGCTTATACAGGGGATGGGGGTACGAGCAGTACTTC
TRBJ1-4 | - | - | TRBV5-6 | CASSLGTYSEKLFF | TGTGCCAGCAGCCTCGGGACATATTCAGAAAAACTGTTTTTT
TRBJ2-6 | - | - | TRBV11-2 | CASSLSAGANVLTF | TGTGCCAGCAGCTTATCGGCTGGGGCCAACGTCCTGACTTTC
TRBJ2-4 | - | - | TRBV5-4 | CASSTTKQGPKNIQYF | TGTGCCAGCAGCACGACAAAACAGGGCCCCAAAAACATTCAGTACTTC
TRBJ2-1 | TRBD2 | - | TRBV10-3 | CAISDVTGGVGEQFF | TGTGCCATCAGTGATGTAACGGGGGGTGTAGGTGAGCAGTTCTTC
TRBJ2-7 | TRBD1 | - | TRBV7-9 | CASSPPSGTDGPYEQYF | TGTGCCAGCAGCCCACCTTCCGGGACAGATGGGCCCTACGAGCAGTACTTC
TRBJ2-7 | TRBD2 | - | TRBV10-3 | CAIRGVAGGNYEQYF | TGTGCCATCAGGGGGGTAGCGGGGGGTAACTACGAGCAGTACTTC
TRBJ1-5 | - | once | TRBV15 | CATSRDWAGSFGNQPQHF | TGTGCCACCAGCAGAGATTGGGCAGGGTCCTTCGGCAATCAGCCCCAGCATTTT
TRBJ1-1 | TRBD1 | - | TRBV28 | CASSGPPGQAMNTEAFF | TGTGCCAGCAGCGGTCCCCCGGGACAGGCTATGAACACTGAAGCTTTCTTT
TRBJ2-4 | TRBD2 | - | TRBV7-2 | CASSSPSGGRNIQYF | TGTGCCAGCAGCTCACCCTCGGGGGGGAGAAACATTCAGTACTTC
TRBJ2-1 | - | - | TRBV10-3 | CAISDGDAGNEQFF | TGTGCCATCAGTGATGGTGATGCGGGGAATGAGCAGTTCTTC
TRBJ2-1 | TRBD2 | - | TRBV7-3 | CASSLRGSGKYNEQFF | TGTGCCAGCAGCTTAAGGGGTAGCGGGAAATACAATGAGCAGTTCTTC
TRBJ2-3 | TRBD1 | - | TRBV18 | CASSPPSGQITDTQYF | TGTGCCAGCTCCCCTCCCTCGGGACAGATCACAGATACGCAGTATTTT
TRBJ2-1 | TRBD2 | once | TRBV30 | CAWSGRVGSYNEQFF | TGTGCCTGGAGCGGGAGGGTAGGCTCCTACAATGAGCAGTTCTTC
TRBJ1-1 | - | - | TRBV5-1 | CASSLGDTPSNTEAFF | TGCGCCAGCAGCTTGGGGGACACCCCGTCGAACACTGAAGCTTTCTTT
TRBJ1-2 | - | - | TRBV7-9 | CASSLLTDYGYTF | TGTGCCAGCAGCTTATTAACAGACTATGGCTACACCTTC
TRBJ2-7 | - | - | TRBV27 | CASRLDSNQREQYF | TGTGCCAGCAGATTGGACAGCAATCAGAGGGAGCAGTACTTC
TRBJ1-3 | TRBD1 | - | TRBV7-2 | CASSWGIGTAFSGNTIYF | TGTGCCAGCAGCTGGGGGATTGGGACAGCCTTCTCTGGAAACACCATATATTTT
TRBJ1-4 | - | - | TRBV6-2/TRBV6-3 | CASSYQGSNEKLFF | TGTGCCAGCAGTTACCAGGGATCGAATGAAAAACTGTTTTTT
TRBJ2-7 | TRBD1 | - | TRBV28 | CASSFSGTGRFF | TGTGCCAGCAGTTTCTCCGGGACAGGGAGATTCTTC
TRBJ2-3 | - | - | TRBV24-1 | CATSEFGDTQYF | TGTGCCACCAGTGAATTCGGGGATACGCAGTATTTT
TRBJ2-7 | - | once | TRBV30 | CAWSVGQDREQYF | TGTGCCTGGAGTGTAGGCCAGGATCGGGAGCAGTACTTC
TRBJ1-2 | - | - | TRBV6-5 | CASRRGQAGVYGYTF | TGTGCCAGCAGAAGGGGACAAGCCGGTGTCTATGGCTACACCTTC
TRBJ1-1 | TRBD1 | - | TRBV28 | CASRPTGAQAFF | TGTGCCAGCAGACCAACAGGGGCGCAGGCTTTCTTT
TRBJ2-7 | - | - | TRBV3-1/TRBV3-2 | CASSLGTRHREQYF | TGTGCCAGCAGCCTTGGGACTCGACACAGGGAGCAGTACTTC
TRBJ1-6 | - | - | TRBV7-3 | CASSRNRSNSPLHF | TGTGCCAGCAGCCGCAACCGGAGCAATTCACCCCTCCACTTT
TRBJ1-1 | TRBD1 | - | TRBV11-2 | CASSGGTVAEAFF | TGTGCCAGCAGCGGAGGGACAGTGGCTGAAGCTTTCTTT
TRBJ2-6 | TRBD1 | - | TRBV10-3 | CAISKADRGPGANVLTF | TGTGCCATCAGTAAAGCCGACAGGGGGCCTGGGGCCAACGTCCTGACTTTC
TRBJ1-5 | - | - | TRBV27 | CASSPDSTGNQPQHF | TGTGCCAGCAGTCCAGATTCGACAGGCAATCAGCCCCAGCATTTT